This T cell receptor beta chain was observed in a study of PD-L1 blockade in urothelial cancer. The CDR3 consists of 15 residues. The V segment lost 3 bases and the J segment 2 bases; nucleotides outside the gene matches: 4. Germline lookup yields CDR1 SGHNT and CDR2 YYREEE (reference sequence). The time point: pretreatment peripheral blood. Clones were sequenced by immunoSEQ multiplex PCR, and TCRdb holds only the in-frame ones, with some missing. The sample holds 75,000 to 95,000 clones, roughly 80% seen once. The rearrangement uses TRBV5-4 and TRBJ2-1; 8 nucleotides agree with TRBD1. The sample here was PBMCs, taken around atezolizumab (anti-PD-L1) treatment. The origin of this receptor is a man in his forties with urothelial cancer. The CDR3 sequence: CASSSKTGAYNEQFF. Here the CDR3 DNA reads TGTGCCAGCAGCTCCAAGACAGGGGCCTACAATGAGCAGTTCTTC.